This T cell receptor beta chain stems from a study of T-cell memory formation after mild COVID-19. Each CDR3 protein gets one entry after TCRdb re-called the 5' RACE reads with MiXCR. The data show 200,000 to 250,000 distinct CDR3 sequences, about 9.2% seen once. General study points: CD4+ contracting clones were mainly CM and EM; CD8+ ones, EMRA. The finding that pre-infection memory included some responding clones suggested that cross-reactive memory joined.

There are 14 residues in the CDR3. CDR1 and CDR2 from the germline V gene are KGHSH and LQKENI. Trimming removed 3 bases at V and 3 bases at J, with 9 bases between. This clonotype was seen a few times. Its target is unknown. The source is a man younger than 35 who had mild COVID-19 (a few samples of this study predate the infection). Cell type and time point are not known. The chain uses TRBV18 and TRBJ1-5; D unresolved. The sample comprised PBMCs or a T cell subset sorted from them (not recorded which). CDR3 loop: CASSPSGYNQPQHF. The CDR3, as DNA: TGTGCCAGCTCACCCTCCGGCTACAATCAGCCCCAGCATTTT.